Listed here are 13 T cell receptor beta chains from one sample, sequenced in a study of regulatory T cells in long-lasting Graves disease. With iRepertoire HTBI primers and Arm-PCR of CDR3 regions, TCR beta libraries were built. Each CDR3 protein gets one entry after TCRdb re-called the multiplex PCR reads with MiXCR. The sample has approximately 400,000 distinct CDR3 sequences, 14% to 15% seen once. This sample's time point: newly diagnosed GD, antithyroid drugs for less than 3 months. Extracted RNA from PBMCs served as the source of the TCR library. These data were also filed under a second study, of T cells in Graves' hyperthyroidism and ophthalmopathy.

Source: peripheral blood mononuclear cells (PBMCs), taken at new diagnosis, from a patient treated with antithyroid drugs. These receptors came from a woman in her 30s with Graves disease.

The sample holds many counts of this clonotype. The chain carries TRBV18 and TRBJ2-1; tentatively, D is TRBD1 (6 bases). The CDR3 extends over 14 amino acids. Germline V lookup: CDR1 KGHSH, CDR2 LQKENI. V lost 4 bases, J lost 7 bases, and 14 bases lay in between. The CDR3 DNA reads as TGTGCCAGCTCACTTCGGGACATCGAGAATGAGCAGTTCTTC. This gives the protein CASSLRDIENEQFF.

The chain has TRBV7-9 and TRBJ1-4; 7 positions agree with TRBD1. CDR3 size: 20 residues. Germline CDR1 SEHNR, CDR2 FQNEAQ (reference sequence). V lost 0 bases and J lost 1; bases outside the gene matches: 14. The CDR3 region is CASSLASGRGFLGTNEKLFF. As DNA, the CDR3 is TGTGCCAGCAGCTTAGCGTCCGGCAGGGGGTTCCTAGGAACTAATGAAAAACTGTTTTTT.

This clonotype was found many times. The V and J genes are TRBV2 and TRBJ2-5, with a possible D match to TRBD1 (5 bases). Germline loops: CDR1 SNHLY, CDR2 FYNNEI. The CDR3 length is 12 residues. V was pared by 6 bases and J by 0 bases, with 5 bases between. CDR3: CASRTDQETQYF. The DNA of the CDR3 is TGTGCCAGCAGGACAGACCAAGAGACCCAGTACTTC.

This clonotype came up many times. The rearrangement uses TRBV6-1 and TRBJ1-1; no firm D call. The V gene's germline CDR1 is MNHNS and CDR2 SASEGT. V lost 5 bases to trimming and J lost 8 bases, with 21 bases between them. The length of the CDR3 is 15 residues. For the CDR3, the DNA is TGTGCCAGCAGTCCCATTATGGGCGACGAGTCGGAAGCTTTCTTT. Translation gives CASSPIMGDESEAFF.

The chain carries TRBV14 and TRBJ1-1, with TRBD1 matching over 7 bases. Germline V lookup: CDR1 SGHDN, CDR2 FVKESK. The CDR3 consists of 15 residues. With 4 bases clipped from V and 2 bases from J, the junction kept 7 bases outside the gene matches. CDR3 loop: CASSRRTGFNTEAFF. The CDR3 bases are TGTGCCAGCAGCCGCCGGACAGGTTTTAACACTGAAGCTTTCTTT.

This clonotype was detected many times. The chain employs TRBV6-1 and TRBJ1-2; 7 bases agree with TRBD1. The CDR3 has 14 amino acids. CDR1 is MNHNS, CDR2 SASEGT, per germline. J lost 4 bases, V lost 4 bases, and 6 bases had no gene match. This chain's CDR3 is CASSAQGRPYGYTF. CDR3 coding DNA: TGTGCCAGCAGTGCACAGGGGCGACCCTATGGCTACACCTTC.

V is TRBV6-1 and J is TRBJ1-1; D is uncertain. V shed 10 bases and J shed 0 bases, with 15 bases lying between them. Germline V gene sequence: CDR1 MNHNS, CDR2 SASEGT. The CDR3 has 14 residues. The CDR3 is CATTPKLLNTEAFF. The CDR3 DNA reads TGTGCCACCACTCCCAAGCTTTTGAACACTGAAGCTTTCTTT.

The chain combines TRBV7-6 with TRBJ2-5; 9 bases fit TRBD2. V gave up 4 bases and J gave up 5 bases; unmatched junction bases: 11. This CDR3 is 16 amino acids long. Germline V gene lookup returns CDR1 SGHVS and CDR2 FNYEAQ. The CDR3 reads CASSSPFRLAGETQYF. The CDR3 region has the DNA TGTGCCAGCAGCTCACCCTTCCGGCTAGCGGGGGAGACCCAGTACTTC. The whole variable domain, remainder taken from reference TRBV7-6 and TRBJ2-5, is GAGVSQSPRYKVTKRGQDVALRCDPISGHVSLYWYRQALGQGPEFLTYFNYEAQQDKSGLPNDRFSAERPEGSISTLTIQRTEQRDSAMYRCASSSPFRLAGETQYFGPGTRLLVL.

The V gene is TRBV25-1, the J gene TRBJ1-2; tentatively, D is TRBD1 (5 bases). V was trimmed by 4 bases and J by 2 bases, leaving 29 bases between them. This CDR3 contains 20 residues. The germline V gene has CDR1 MGHDK and CDR2 SYGVNS. Written as DNA, the CDR3 is TGTGCCAGCAGTGGTATTATTAGCGGATTGACAGAAAGGACCAACTATGGCTACACCTTC. This translates into CASSGIISGLTERTNYGYTF.

The sample holds many counts of this clonotype. J is TRBJ2-4 and V is TRBV7-8; 12 bases are a match to TRBD1. CDR1 and CDR2 (germline): SGHVS, FQNEAQ. The CDR3 contains 21 residues. Unmatched junction bases numbered 13, after V lost 0 bases and J lost 1 base. CDR3 DNA: TGTGCCAGCAGCTTAGCGGGACAGGGGGCGGTAGCGCGGGTGGCCAAAAACATTCAGTACTTC. This codes for CASSLAGQGAVARVAKNIQYF.

This clonotype appeared a few times. The chain carries TRBV5-1 and TRBJ2-1; 7 nucleotides align to TRBD2. Germline lookup yields CDR1 SGHRS and CDR2 YFSETQ. Unmatched junction bases numbered 8, after V lost 6 bases and J lost 8 bases. This CDR3 is built from 13 residues. The CDR3 coding sequence is TGCGCCAGCAAAAGCGGGACGGGTGATGAGCAGTTCTTC. Its protein is CASKSGTGDEQFF.

In its sample, this clonotype was seen many times. An end of the junction does not agree with germline; a read error may underlie this. This chain joins TRBV11-2 and TRBJ2-3; 10 nucleotides align to TRBD2. The CDR3 has 17 residues. Looked up from germline, CDR1 is SGHAT and CDR2 is FQNNGV. CDR3 nucleotides: TGTACCAGCAATTTGAACCTAGCGGGAGACATCGCAGATACGCAGTATTTT. Translation gives CTSNLNLAGDIADTQYF.

This chain connects TRBV6-1 to TRBJ2-5, with 13 bases identical to TRBD2. Germline CDR1 is MNHNS and CDR2 is SASEGT. The CDR3 runs 15 residues. Germline trimming cut 6 bases from V and 5 bases from J; bases unmatched to any gene: 6. The CDR3 nucleotides read TGTGCCAGCAGACAACTAGCGGGAGGGGGGGAGACCCAGTACTTC. This codes for CASRQLAGGGETQYF.